This TCR beta chain was retrieved from a study of T cells after yellow fever vaccination. General study findings and limits: Re-detected after boosting: most primary clones, 96% of CD4 and 80% to 90% of CD8. It was a small share of clonotypes that appeared in both CD4 and CD8 compartments. By day 5 rather than day 15, the secondary response had peaked, though it was weaker.

In regard to this clonotype: Its antigen is unidentified.

TCRdb recomputed calls from the 5' RACE reads with MiXCR, one row per CDR3 protein. Altogether under 400,000 distinct CDR3 sequences are present, approximately 12% being singletons, with the ten largest covering about 3%. This CDR3 spans 14 amino acids. CDR1 is ENHRY, CDR2 SYGVKD, per germline. V lost 4 bases, J lost 3 bases, and 10 bases lay in between. The chain links TRBV10-3 to TRBJ1-3; D is unclear. This receptor was taken from a man in his late teens or twenties who received the YFV17D yellow fever vaccine. Sequences were derived from CD4+ T cells sorted from PBMCs, sampled 15 days after the yellow fever booster vaccination. CDR3 nucleotide sequence: TGTGCCATCAGTGGAACCTGGGATGGAAACACCATATATTTT. Residues: CAISGTWDGNTIYF.